This T cell receptor beta chain was observed in a study of OX40 agonist ivuxolimab in advanced cancers. In terms of the full investigation: Ivuxolimab was a fully human IgG2 agonistic monoclonal antibody targeting the costimulatory receptor OX40 (CD134). Intravenous ivuxolimab was administered to patients every 2 weeks at six dose levels: 0.01, 0.1, 0.3, 1.5, 3 and 10 mg/kg. Among the approximately 50 dose-escalation patients, about 20 had hepatocellular carcinoma, approximately 15 melanoma, 9 renal cell carcinoma and 9 head and neck cancer. A male proportion of about 79% and a mean age of 60 years, ranging from roughly 23 to 85, were recorded for the dose-escalation cohort. Prior anti-PD-1, anti-PD-L1 or anti-CTLA-4 therapy was permitted, and checkpoint inhibitors had been received by roughly 42% of dose-escalation patients. Partial responses occurred in three dose-escalation patients: two with cutaneous melanoma and one with hepatocellular carcinoma. Peripheral TCRbeta sequencing was intended to test whether TCR sequence diversity was altered and clonal T-cell expansion was caused by ivuxolimab. The paper describes the monotherapy dose-escalation part (N ≈ 52 patients) of the phase I trial of ivuxolimab.

The trial excluded patients who had a history of autoimmune disease or who were on systemic immunosuppression. Peripheral blood for TCR sequencing was drawn from every dose cohort at baseline, at cycle 4 day 1 and at cycle 7 day 1. Samples came from an open-label, multicenter, first-in-human phase I dose-escalation trial of ivuxolimab. Adults with locally advanced or metastatic melanoma, renal cell, hepatocellular, or head and neck squamous cell carcinoma were enrolled in the trial. Before TCR sequencing, CD4+ T cells and CD8+ T cells were sorted from peripheral blood as separate populations. Findings and caveats that apply to the study as a whole: Low levels of normalized T-cell clonal expansion were also shown by some nonresponding patients. In the 0.1-3.0 mg/kg groups, partial responders were among the patients with the lowest normalized peripheral clonal expansion, particularly in CD8+ T cells. On average, CD8+ T cells showed more expanded clones than CD4+ T cells after ivuxolimab. Which antigens the clonally expanded peripheral T cells were specific for was not determined. Clonal expansion of both CD4+ and CD8+ blood T cells was observed from baseline to week 6 at doses 0.1 to 3.0 mg/kg.

For sequencing of the TCRbeta CDR3 region, genomic DNA was extracted from the sorted cells. TCRbeta CDR3 regions were sequenced using the immunoSEQ Assay. TCRdb took over this immuneACCESS table, retaining in-frame rearrangements with V and J assigned. Such tables are incomplete; in checked studies, under half of the missing clones stem from an unresolved V gene, and the remainder is unexplained. This sample lists approximately 99,000 clones; 75% to 95% were detected once. Of the sample, approximately 0.63% is held by the ten largest clones. Concerning this clone itself: Which antigen it targets is not known. The record has no base qualities; no much larger clone is one base away.

The CDR3, cysteine through phenylalanine, is 12 amino acids long. The DNA shown is the 36-base CDR3, in frame from base 1. CDR1 and CDR2, per the germline V gene, are SQVTM and ANQGSEA. V is pared back by 5 bases and J by 5 bases, with 9 bases lying between the germline termini. The chain couples TRBV29-1 to TRBJ1-4; the D segment cannot be called with confidence. This specimen was CD4+ or CD8+ T cells sorted from blood, taken in a trial of the OX40 agonist ivuxolimab. The TCR was taken from an adult with an advanced solid tumor such as melanoma, head and neck, liver or kidney cancer. The CDR3 protein sequence reads: CSVQSGNEKLFF. Here is the DNA: TGCAGCGTTCAATCGGGGAATGAAAAACTGTTTTTT.